The 15 T cell receptor beta chains below all came from one sample that was sequenced in a study of post-analysis software for immune sequencing data. Prepared libraries of TCR beta cDNA carried unique molecular identifiers. TCRdb re-derived calls from the PCR reads in MiXCR, one entry per CDR3 protein. There are 650,000 to 850,000 distinct CDR3 sequences in the sample; approximately 44% occur only once, and roughly 4.9% lies in the top ten. General study points: TRBV5-6, TRBV5-1 and TRBV20-1 belonged to a set of a handful of TRBV segments that were more frequent in patients than controls.

These TCRs' antigens remain unknown. The sample comprised blood. These receptors all come from a girl under 18 with multiple sclerosis.

The chain uses TRBV4-2 and TRBJ2-3; 12 positions match TRBD2. The J segment lost 4 bases and the V segment lost 1 base, leaving 3 bases of the junction unmatched. In germline, CDR1 is LGHNA, CDR2 YNFKEQ. The CDR3 has 16 residues. Here the CDR3 DNA reads TGTGCCAGCAGCCAAGTGGCTAGCGGGAGGGCAGATACGCAGTATTTT. The encoded protein is CASSQVASGRADTQYF.

The chain links TRBV20-1 to TRBJ2-7, with D hard to call. The V end was cut by 6 bases, the J end by 2 bases, with 17 bases between. Germline V gives CDR1 DFQATT, CDR2 SNEGSKA (reference sequence). This CDR3 has 14 amino acids. The CDR3 coding sequence is TGCAGTGCGATCGACTCGCTGGAACCCTACGAGCAGTACTTC. It translates to CSAIDSLEPYEQYF.

This clonotype was observed a handful of times. The rearrangement links TRBV10-3 to TRBJ1-2; D may be TRBD1 (5 bases). Trimming pared 0 bases from V and 4 bases from J, leaving 9 bases between. The CDR3 runs to 14 residues. Germline CDR1 ENHRY, CDR2 SYGVKD. CDR3 protein: CAISESGTFYGYTF. The CDR3 nucleotides are TGTGCCATCAGTGAGTCGGGGACCTTCTATGGCTACACCTTC.

This clonotype was found a few times. This chain connects TRBV7-2 to TRBJ2-4; 7 nucleotides agree with TRBD2. TRBJ2-5 explains the end of the DNA better; the J call may be wrong. The CDR3 totals 15 residues. Per germline, CDR1 SGHTA and CDR2 FQGNSA. The CDR3 DNA sequence: TGTGCCAGCAGCTTAGTTCTAGCGGTCTCAAAGACCCAGTACTTC. It yields the protein CASSLVLAVSKTQYF.

This rearrangement joins TRBV18 to TRBJ2-7; D gene ambiguous. Germline-derived CDR1 and CDR2 are KGHSH and LQKENI. The CDR3 loop spans 14 amino acids. The ends were cut back, 3 bases at V and 2 bases at J, with 11 bases in the middle. The chain's CDR3 is CASSPTDAAYEQYF. The CDR3 DNA sequence: TGTGCCAGCTCACCGACGGACGCAGCCTACGAGCAGTACTTC.

This clonotype was counted once. The chain combines TRBV12-3 or TRBV12-4 with TRBJ2-4, with 7 bases fitting TRBD2. TRBJ2-7 explains the end of the DNA better; the J call may be wrong. The CDR3 loop spans 13 amino acids. CDR3 protein: CASRHSGGDEQYF. In DNA form, the CDR3 reads TGTGCCAGCAGGCACTCTGGGGGGGACGAGCAGTACTTC.

The chain links TRBV12-3 or TRBV12-4 to TRBJ2-1; 7 bases map to TRBD1. Trimming removed 6 bases from V and 6 bases from J; junction bases left unmatched: 8. CDR3 size: 14 residues. CDR3 sequence (DNA): TGTGCCAGCAGCGCAACCGGGACAGTCAATGAGCAGTTCTTC. It is translated as CASSATGTVNEQFF.

This clonotype has only one observation. V usage is TRBV6-5 and J usage is TRBJ1-2; D gene unclear. The CDR3 is 11 residues long. CDR1 MNHEY and CDR2 SVGAGI come from the germline V gene. Trimming pared 4 bases from V and 13 bases from J, leaving 13 bases between. Written as DNA, the CDR3 is TGTGCCAGCAGTTCCGGACCGGCGTCCACCTTC. This translates into CASSSGPASTF.

In its sample, this clonotype was seen a few times. V gene TRBV12-3 or TRBV12-4 combines with J gene TRBJ2-5; 8 bases map to TRBD1. The ends lost 7 bases at V and 1 base at J; junction bases unmatched: 8. The CDR3 extends over 15 amino acids. The CDR3 sequence is CASTFDRGSQETQYF. CDR3 DNA sequence: TGTGCCAGCACCTTTGACAGGGGATCCCAAGAGACCCAGTACTTC.

This clonotype was seen a single time. The chain carries TRBV6-6 and TRBJ1-1, with D possibly matching TRBD1 (5 bases). CDR1 and CDR2 from the germline V gene are MNHNY and SVGAGI (reference sequence). The CDR3 sequence is 15 residues long. V was trimmed by 2 bases and J by 0 bases, leaving 10 bases between them. The CDR3 region is CASSYGSRVNTEAFF. The CDR3 bases are TGTGCCAGCAGTTACGGGAGCAGGGTGAACACTGAAGCTTTCTTT.

About this clonotype itself: Mismatch with germline at one junction end may stem from a read error. This chain joins TRBV28 and TRBJ2-3; 8 nucleotides line up with TRBD2. CDR3 length equals 14 residues. The germline CDR1 and CDR2 sequences are MDHEN and SYDVKM. The CDR3 DNA reads TGTGCCAGCAGTTCGGGACTAGTAGCAGATACGGAGTATTTT. Its translation is CASSSGLVADTEYF.

The J gene is TRBJ1-5, the V gene TRBV12-3 or TRBV12-4; D is uncertain. Trimming removed 3 bases at V and 5 bases at J, with 5 bases between. CDR3 length: 12 residues. In nucleotides, the CDR3 is TGTGCCAGCAGTTTCGGTTATCAGCCCCAGCATTTT. Its translation: CASSFGYQPQHF.

V usage is TRBV12-3 or TRBV12-4 and J usage is TRBJ2-4; 11 bases are a match to TRBD2. CDR3 length: 17 amino acids. Trimming at V came to 5 bases and at J to 2 bases, leaving 8 bases not matched to a gene. The CDR3 region is CASSKLAGGWSKNIQYF. The CDR3 bases are TGTGCCAGCAGTAAATTAGCGGGAGGGTGGTCCAAAAACATTCAGTACTTC.

The chain links TRBV5-1 to TRBJ2-5; TRBD1 might be the D (5 bases). Between the trimmed V and J ends, which lost 3 bases and 5 bases, there was a span of 20 bases. From germline, CDR1 is SGHRS and CDR2 YFSETQ. This CDR3 has 16 residues. The CDR3 region is CASSSRTQGLGETQYF. CDR3 DNA sequence: TGCGCCAGCAGCTCAAGGACGCAGGGATTAGGGGAGACCCAGTACTTC. The full variable domain, with the rest looked up from reference TRBV5-1 and TRBJ2-5, is KAGVTQTPRYLIKTRGQQVTLSCSPISGHRSVSWYQQTPGQGLQFLFEYFSETQRNKGNFPGRFSGRQFSNSRSEMNVSTLELGDSALYLCASSSRTQGLGETQYFGPGTRLLVL.

Worth noting for this clonotype: At one boundary the junction diverges from the germline segment, which might be a read error. J is TRBJ2-5 and V is TRBV9; TRBD1 matches 7 bases. Germline CDR1 SGDLS, CDR2 YYNGEE. The CDR3 is made up of 14 amino acids. CDR3 DNA: TGTGCCAGCAGCACGGGACAGCCCCAAGAGACTCAGTACTTC. It specifies CASSTGQPQETQYF.